This T cell receptor (beta chain) appears in the sequencing data of a study of T cell repertoires in cytomegalovirus infection. TCRdb itself ran the reads through MiXCR, one entry per CDR3 protein. The table lists some 180,000 distinct CDR3 sequences, 8.5% to 10% of them singletons. This clonotype was detected ten times or more. The CDR3 sequence is 16 residues long. Looked up from germline, CDR1 is SGHTA and CDR2 is FQGNSA. Trimming took off 0 bases at V and 6 bases at J, with 17 bases between the two ends. Material: PBMCs. The rearrangement joins TRBV7-2 to TRBJ1-2; a weak D match, TRBD1 (5 bases). This receptor was identified in a human donor in good health (CMV status not recorded). Some clones in this sample may be carry-over from other donors' samples. CDR3 nucleotide sequence: TGTGCCAGCAGCTTAGCCGTCGGGGGGGGGATCAATGGCTACACCTTC. Translation gives CASSLAVGGGINGYTF.